This T cell receptor beta chain was recorded in a study of blood T cell repertoires in COVID-19. Study-level background: Italy, Spain and the United States were the sources of the convalescent and acute COVID-19 samples. Nucleic acid was either cDNA or gDNA, and it came from T cells, B-cell-depleted T cells, or PBMCs.

Original analysis: Nucleated cell counts were estimated from reference gene primer amplification. Generated by immunoSEQ multiplex PCR, the TCRdb table keeps only in-frame clones and is missing some. V and J calls and clone size are given by that table; D and trimming were obtained from the DNA. The sample includes around 450,000 clones, around 89% seen only once; the top ten take about 4.3%. CDR3 size: 12 residues. The V end was cut by 5 bases, the J end by 4 bases, with 8 bases between. Germline CDR1 LGHDT, CDR2 YNNKEL (reference sequence). The rearrangement links TRBV3-1 (or the pseudogene TRBV3-2) to TRBJ1-1; D is undetermined. The TCR sequence derives from a woman aged 25-40 years with acute or convalescent COVID-19. The sequenced sample was peripheral blood. CDR3 loop: CASSVEGTEAFF. The DNA for the CDR3 is TGTGCCAGCAGCGTAGAGGGCACTGAAGCTTTCTTT.